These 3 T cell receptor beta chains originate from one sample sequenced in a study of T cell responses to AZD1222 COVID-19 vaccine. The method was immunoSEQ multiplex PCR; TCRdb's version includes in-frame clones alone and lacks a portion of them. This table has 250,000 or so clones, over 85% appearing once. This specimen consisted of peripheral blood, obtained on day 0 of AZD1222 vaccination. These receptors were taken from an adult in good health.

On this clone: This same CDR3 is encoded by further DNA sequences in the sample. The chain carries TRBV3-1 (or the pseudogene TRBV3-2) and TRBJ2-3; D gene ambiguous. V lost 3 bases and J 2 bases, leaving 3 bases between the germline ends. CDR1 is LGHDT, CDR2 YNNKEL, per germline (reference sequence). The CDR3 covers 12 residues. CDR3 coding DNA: TGTGCCAGCAGCCAGGACACAGATACGCAGTATTTT. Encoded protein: CASSQDTDTQYF.

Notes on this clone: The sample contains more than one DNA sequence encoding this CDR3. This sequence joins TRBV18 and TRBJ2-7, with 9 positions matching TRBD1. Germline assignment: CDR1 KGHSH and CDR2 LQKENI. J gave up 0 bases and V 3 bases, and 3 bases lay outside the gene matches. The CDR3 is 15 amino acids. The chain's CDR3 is CASSPPGQGSYEQYF. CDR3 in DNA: TGTGCCAGCTCACCCCCGGGACAGGGCTCCTACGAGCAGTACTTC. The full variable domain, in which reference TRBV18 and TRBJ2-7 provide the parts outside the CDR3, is NAGVMQNPRHLVRRRGQEARLRCSPMKGHSHVYWYRQLPEEGLKFMVYLQKENIIDESGMPKERFSAEFPKEGPSILRIQQVVRGDSAAYFCASSPPGQGSYEQYFGPGTRLTVT.

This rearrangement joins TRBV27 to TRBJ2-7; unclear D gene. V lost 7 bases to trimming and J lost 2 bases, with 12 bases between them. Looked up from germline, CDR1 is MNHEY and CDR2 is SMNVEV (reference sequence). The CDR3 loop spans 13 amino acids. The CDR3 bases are TGTGCCAGCAAAGGGCAGGAAACCTACGAGCAGTACTTC. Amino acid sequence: CASKGQETYEQYF.